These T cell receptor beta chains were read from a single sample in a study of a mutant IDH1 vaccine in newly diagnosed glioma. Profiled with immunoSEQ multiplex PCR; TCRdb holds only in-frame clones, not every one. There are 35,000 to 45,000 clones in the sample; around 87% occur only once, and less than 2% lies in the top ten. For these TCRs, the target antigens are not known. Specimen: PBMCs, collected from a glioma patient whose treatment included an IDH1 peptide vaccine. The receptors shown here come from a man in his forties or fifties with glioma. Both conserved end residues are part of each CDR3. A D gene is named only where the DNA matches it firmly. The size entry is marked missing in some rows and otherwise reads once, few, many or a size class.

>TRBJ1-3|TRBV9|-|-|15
TGTGCCAGCAGCGTAGGGGTGACCTCTGGAAACACCATATATTTT
CASSVGVTSGNTIYF
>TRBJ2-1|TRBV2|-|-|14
TGTGCCAGCATGCCCGACAGGTCCTACAATGAGCAGTTCTTC
CASMPDRSYNEQFF
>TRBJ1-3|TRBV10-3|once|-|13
TGTGCCGTCCTTTTGGGGGCTGGAAACACCATATATTTT
CAVLLGAGNTIYF
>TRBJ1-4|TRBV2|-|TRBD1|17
TGTGCCAGCAGCGCAGACAGGGGCTTTTCGGTGAATGAAAAACTGTTTTTT
CASSADRGFSVNEKLFF
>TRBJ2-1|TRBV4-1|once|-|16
TGCGCCAGCAGCCAAGAGTGGGGCCACGGATACAATGAGCAGTTCTTC
CASSQEWGHGYNEQFF
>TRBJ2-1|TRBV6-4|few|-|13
TGTGCCAGCAGTGACCGGGACAACAATGAGCAGTTCTTC
CASSDRDNNEQFF
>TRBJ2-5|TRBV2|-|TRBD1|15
TGTGCCAGCAGTATACAGGGGACCCAACAAGAGACCCAGTACTTC
CASSIQGTQQETQYF
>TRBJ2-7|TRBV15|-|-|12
TGTGCCACCTCAGGGGAAGCCTACGAGCAGTACTTC
CATSGEAYEQYF
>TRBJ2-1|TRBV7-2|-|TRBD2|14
TGTGCCAGCGGGGCTAGCGGGGGTATCAATGAGCAGTTCTTC
CASGASGGINEQFF
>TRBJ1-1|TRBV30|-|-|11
TGTGCCTTGGAAAGGAACACTGAAGCTTTCTTT
CALERNTEAFF
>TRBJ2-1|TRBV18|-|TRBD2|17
TGTGCCAGCTCACCACCCAGCGGGGGCCTCCTTTACAATGAGCAGTTCTTC
CASSPPSGGLLYNEQFF
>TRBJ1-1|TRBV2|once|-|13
TGTGCCAGCAGTGAAAGGGGGAATACTGAAGCTTTCTTT
CASSERGNTEAFF
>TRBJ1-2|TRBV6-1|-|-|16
TGTGCCAGCAGTGAAGCGGGACGGACCGCAAGCTATGGCTACACCTTC
CASSEAGRTASYGYTF
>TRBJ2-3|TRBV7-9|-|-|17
TGTGCCAGCAGCTCGCGGATTAGCGGTGTTGGCACAGATACGCAGTATTTT
CASSSRISGVGTDTQYF
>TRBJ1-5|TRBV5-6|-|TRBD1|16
TGTGCCAGCAGCTTGGCGTCAGGGGGCGGACATCAGCCCCAGCATTTT
CASSLASGGGHQPQHF
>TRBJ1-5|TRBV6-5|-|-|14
TGTGCCAGCAGTTTTAACCCCGGCAATCAGCCCCAGCATTTT
CASSFNPGNQPQHF
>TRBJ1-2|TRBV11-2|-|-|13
TGTGCCAGCAGCAACAGGGTTAACTATGGCTACACCTTC
CASSNRVNYGYTF
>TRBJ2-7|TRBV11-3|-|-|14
TGTGCCAGCAGCTTATCCTCGAACGCTGGGGAGCAGTACTTC
CASSLSSNAGEQYF
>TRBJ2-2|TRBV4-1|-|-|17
TGCGCCAGCAGCCAAGTATACGGAGGACGAAACACCGGGGAGCTGTTTTTT
CASSQVYGGRNTGELFF
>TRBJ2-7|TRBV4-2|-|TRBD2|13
TGTGCCAGCAGCCAAGAGCGGGGGTACGAGCAGTACTTC
CASSQERGYEQYF
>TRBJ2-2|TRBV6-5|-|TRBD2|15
TGTGCCAGCAGTTGGACTAGCGGAAACACCGGGGAGCTGTTTTTT
CASSWTSGNTGELFF
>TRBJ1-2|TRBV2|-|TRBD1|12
TGTGCCAGCAGTGCACAGGGGGGAGGCTACACCTTC
CASSAQGGGYTF
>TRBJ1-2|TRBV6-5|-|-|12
TGTGCCAGCAGCCAACGGGACCGTGGCTACACCTTC
CASSQRDRGYTF
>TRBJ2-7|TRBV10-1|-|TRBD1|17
TGCGCCAGCAGTGCTGTCACTTGGGGGACAGGGGATGACGAGCAGTACTTC
CASSAVTWGTGDDEQYF
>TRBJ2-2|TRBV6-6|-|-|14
TGTGCCAGCAGTTACTCTTTGGAGAACGGGGAGCTGTTTTTT
CASSYSLENGELFF
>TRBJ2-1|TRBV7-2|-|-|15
TGTGCCAGCAGCCTTGGGACCGCCTCGCGCAATGAGCAGTTCTTC
CASSLGTASRNEQFF
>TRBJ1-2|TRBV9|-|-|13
TGTGCCAGCAGCGTAGCGAAGGGGGAAAGCTACACCTTC
CASSVAKGESYTF
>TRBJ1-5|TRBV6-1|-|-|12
TGTGCCAGCCGCGGGACTGAGCAGCCCCAGCATTTT
CASRGTEQPQHF
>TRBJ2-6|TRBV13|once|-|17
TGTGCCAGCAGGGTCCTAGGCATTCCGCCGGGGGCCAACGTCCTGACTTTC
CASRVLGIPPGANVLTF
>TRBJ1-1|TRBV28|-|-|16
TGTGCCAGCACCGAAAGTCGGGGCGGGGTGAACACTGAAGCTTTCTTT
CASTESRGGVNTEAFF
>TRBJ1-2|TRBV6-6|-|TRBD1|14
TGTGCCAGCAGAGAGACAGGGGGATACTATGGCTACACCTTC
CASRETGGYYGYTF
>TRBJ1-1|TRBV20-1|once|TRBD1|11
TGCAGTGCTTTACAGGGGACTGAAGCTTTCTTT
CSALQGTEAFF
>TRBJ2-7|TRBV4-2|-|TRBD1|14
TGTGCCAGCAGCCAACAGACAGGGGTATACGAGCAGTACTTC
CASSQQTGVYEQYF
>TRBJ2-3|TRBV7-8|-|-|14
TGTGCCAGCAGCTTAGGGAGTAGCACAGATACGCAGTATTTT
CASSLGSSTDTQYF
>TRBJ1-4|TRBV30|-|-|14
TGTGCCTGCCCAAGGGAATGGCCAGAAGAAAAACTGTTTTTT
CACPREWPEEKLFF
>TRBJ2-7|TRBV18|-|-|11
TGTGCCAGCTCACCTCTGGACATTAAGTACTTC
CASSPLDIKYF
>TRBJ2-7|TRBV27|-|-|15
TGTGCCAGCAGTTCACAGGGATTTGCGCCTTACGAGCAGTACTTC
CASSSQGFAPYEQYF
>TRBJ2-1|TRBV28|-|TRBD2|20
TGTGCCAGCAGTCGACGACTAGCGGGAGTTATCGTGTCATTGGTTCATGAGCAGTTCTTC
CASSRRLAGVIVSLVHEQFF